This TCR beta chain was documented in a study of blood T cell repertoires in COVID-19. About the study: Samples taken during acute and convalescent COVID-19 were collected in the United States, Italy and Spain.

Trimming cost V 7 bases and J 7 bases; bases outside gene matches: 17. Germline CDR1 is LNHNV and CDR2 is YYDKDF (reference sequence). The CDR3 covers 16 residues. Authors' analysis steps: Reference gene primer amplification gave estimated nucleated cell counts. The method was immunoSEQ multiplex PCR; TCRdb's version includes in-frame clones alone and lacks a portion of them. Clone size and the V and J calls come from that table; the DNA yielded D and trimming. The data show hundreds of thousands of clones, around 86% seen once. The specimen was peripheral blood. The V call is TRBV15, the J call TRBJ1-2; the match to TRBD1 covers 8 bases. The sequence came from an elderly woman with COVID-19, enrolled during active disease. CDR3: CATKDSRTGLSGGYTF. The CDR3 DNA reads TGTGCCACCAAGGACTCAAGGACAGGGCTAAGCGGTGGCTACACCTTC.